This TCR beta chain was captured by sequencing in a study of OX40 agonist ivuxolimab in advanced cancers. About the full investigation: The costimulatory receptor OX40 (CD134) was targeted by ivuxolimab, a fully human IgG2 agonistic monoclonal antibody. Intravenous ivuxolimab was administered to patients every 2 weeks at six dose levels: 0.01, 0.1, 0.3, 1.5, 3 and 10 mg/kg. Of the approximately 53 patients in dose escalation, approximately 20 had hepatocellular carcinoma, about 15 had melanoma, 9 had renal cell carcinoma and 9 had head and neck cancer. The dose-escalation cohort was almost 85% male with a mean age of roughly 62 years, ranging from about 20 to 85. Prior anti-PD-1, anti-PD-L1 or anti-CTLA-4 therapy was permitted, and checkpoint inhibitors had been received by around 39% of dose-escalation patients. Partial responses occurred in three dose-escalation patients, of whom one had hepatocellular carcinoma and two had cutaneous melanoma. Peripheral TCRbeta sequencing aimed to test whether ivuxolimab altered TCR sequence diversity and caused clonal T-cell expansion. The paper covers the monotherapy dose-escalation part of the phase I ivuxolimab trial, which included N of about 50 patients. The paper's findings and limits, for the study overall: Partial responders in the 0.1-3.0 mg/kg groups had among the lowest normalized peripheral clonal expansion, especially among CD8+ T cells. After ivuxolimab, expanded clones were on average more numerous among CD8+ T cells than among CD4+ T cells. At doses of 0.1 to 3.0 mg/kg, clonal expansion of both CD4+ and CD8+ blood T cells was observed from baseline to week 6. The antigen specificity of the peripheral T cells that underwent clonal expansion was not determined. Low levels of normalized T-cell clonal expansion were also shown by some nonresponding patients.

Note on this clone: Which antigen it targets is not known. No quality values exist for individual bases; no much larger clone is one base distant.

Genomic DNA was extracted from sorted cells for sequencing of the TCRbeta CDR3 region. TCRbeta CDR3 regions were sequenced using the immunoSEQ Assay. The immuneACCESS repertoire file appears here via TCRdb, limited to in-frame rearrangements. These files lack a portion of the clones; in checked studies, under half of the deficit traces to unresolved V genes, and the cause of the others is not known. In all, the sample holds about 36,000 clones, and 74% of those were seen once. Of the sample, approximately 18% falls within the top ten clones. Deletion took 5 bases off V and 4 bases off J, with a span of 14 bases between the germline ends. The CDR3 contains 14 residues, cysteine and phenylalanine counted. Only the CDR3 part of the read is kept: 42 bases, read in frame from the first base. For CDR1 and CDR2, the germline V gene (reference sequence) lists SSHAT and FNYEAQ. Patients with a history of autoimmune disease or receiving systemic immunosuppression were excluded from the trial. In every dose cohort, peripheral blood was drawn for TCR sequencing at baseline, cycle 4 day 1, and cycle 7 day 1. The samples were drawn from a first-in-human, open-label, multicenter phase I dose-escalation trial of ivuxolimab. The trial enrolled adults with locally advanced or metastatic head and neck squamous cell, hepatocellular, melanoma or renal cell carcinoma. CD4+ and CD8+ T cells were sorted separately from peripheral blood before TCR sequencing.

This sequence uses TRBV7-7 and TRBJ2-5; TRBD1 is perhaps the D gene, given 5 matching bases. The clonotype was recovered from an adult with an advanced solid tumor such as melanoma, head and neck, liver or kidney cancer. Source: CD4+ or CD8+ T cells sorted from blood, taken in a trial of the OX40 agonist ivuxolimab. The sequenced DNA: TGTGCCAGCAGCCAAAGACAGTCCTCAGAGACCCAGTACTTC. Protein translation: CASSQRQSSETQYF.